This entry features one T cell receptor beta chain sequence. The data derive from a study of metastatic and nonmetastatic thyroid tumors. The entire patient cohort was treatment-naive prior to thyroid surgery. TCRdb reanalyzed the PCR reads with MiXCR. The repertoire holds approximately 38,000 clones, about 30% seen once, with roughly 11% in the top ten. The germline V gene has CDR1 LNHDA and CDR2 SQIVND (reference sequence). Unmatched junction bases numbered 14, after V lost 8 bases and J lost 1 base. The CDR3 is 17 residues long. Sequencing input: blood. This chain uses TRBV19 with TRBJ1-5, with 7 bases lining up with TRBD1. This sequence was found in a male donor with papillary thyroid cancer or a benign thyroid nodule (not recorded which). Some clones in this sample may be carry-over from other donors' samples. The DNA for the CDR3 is TGTGCCAGTGGAAAGGACAGGTGGTCCCCAAGCAATCAGCCCCAGCATTTT. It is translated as CASGKDRWSPSNQPQHF.